The subject of this entry is one T cell receptor (beta chain). As yet, its antigen is unknown. The data are from a study of T-cell memory formation after mild COVID-19. The wider study: TCR clusters were largely donor specific. Study observations and caveats: Clones that contracted clustered mainly in CM and EM if CD4+ and in EMRA if CD8+. Detection of some responders pre-infection suggested pre-existing cross-reactive memory T cells participated. Clones that got smaller from day 15 to 85 had even CD4/CD8, while clones growing later tipped toward CD4+.

TCRdb called the 5' RACE reads again in MiXCR, with one record for every CDR3 protein. The sample includes about 16,000 distinct CDR3 sequences, about 20% of them seen just once. The CDR3 is 15 residues long. V was pared by 9 bases and J by 6 bases, with 18 bases between. Germline V gene data show CDR1 as SNHLY and CDR2 as FYNNEI. The receptor's source is a man aged 18-30 years who had mild COVID-19 (a few samples of this study predate the infection). Cell type and time point are not known. Material: PBMCs or a T cell subset sorted from them (not recorded which). The rearrangement joins TRBV2 to TRBJ1-6; a possible D gene is TRBD1 (5 bases). The CDR3 DNA is TGTGCCAGGAGAGTCGACAGCCTTTTTAATTCACCCCTCCACTTT. Amino acids: CARRVDSLFNSPLHF.